This T cell receptor beta chain was recovered during a study of T cells after yellow fever vaccination. Study-wide results and limits: Post-booster samples contained most primary-vaccination clones (around 95% CD4, approximately 88% CD8).

Comment on this clonotype: Its target is unknown.

TCRdb recomputed calls from the 5' RACE reads with MiXCR, one row per CDR3 protein. The table lists just under 600,000 distinct CDR3 sequences, around an eighth of them singletons, with over 12% in the top ten. The CDR3 contains 14 residues. CDR1 and CDR2 from the germline V gene are DFQATT and SNEGSKA (reference sequence). With V trimmed by 8 bases and J by 5 bases, 5 bases remained unmatched. V gene TRBV20-1 combines with J gene TRBJ2-1; 14 bases are shared with TRBD2. Material: PBMCs, obtained on the day of the yellow fever booster vaccination. The source is a man in his thirties or forties who received the YFV17D yellow fever vaccine. The chain's CDR3 is CSPRTSGRNNEQFF. The CDR3 bases are TGCAGTCCCCGGACTAGCGGGAGGAACAATGAGCAGTTCTTC.